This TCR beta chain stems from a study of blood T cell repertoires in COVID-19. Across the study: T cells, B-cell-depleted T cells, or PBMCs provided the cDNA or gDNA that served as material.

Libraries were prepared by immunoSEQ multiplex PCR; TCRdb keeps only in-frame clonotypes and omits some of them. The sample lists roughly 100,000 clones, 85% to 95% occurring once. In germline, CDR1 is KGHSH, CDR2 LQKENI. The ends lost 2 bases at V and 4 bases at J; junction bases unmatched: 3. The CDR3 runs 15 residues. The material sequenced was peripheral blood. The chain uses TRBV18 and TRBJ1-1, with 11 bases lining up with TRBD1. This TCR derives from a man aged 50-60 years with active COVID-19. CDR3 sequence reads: CASSPRTGGGTEAFF. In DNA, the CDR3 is TGTGCCAGCTCACCAAGGACAGGGGGCGGCACTGAAGCTTTCTTT.